Below, one T cell receptor beta chain is given with its context. V dropped 5 bases and J dropped 2; count of bases not matched to a gene: 11. CDR1 is SGHAT and CDR2 is FQNNGV in the germline V gene. The CDR3 runs to 16 residues. The sample is drawn from a study of blood T cell repertoires in COVID-19. Study-level information: Sources were T cells, B-cell-depleted T cells, or PBMCs; the material itself was cDNA or gDNA.

The protocol was immunoSEQ multiplex PCR, while the TCRdb copy is restricted to in-frame clones and leaves out a portion. The sample yields about 190,000 clones, over 80% seen once. This receptor was obtained from a woman aged 40 to 50 with acute or convalescent COVID-19. The chain is built from TRBV11-2 and TRBJ1-2, with TRBD1 identical over 7 bases. Sequenced material: peripheral blood. CDR3 nucleotides: TGTGCCAGCAGCCCCATAAGAAGGGGGCTGAACTATGGCTACACCTTC. This encodes CASSPIRRGLNYGYTF.